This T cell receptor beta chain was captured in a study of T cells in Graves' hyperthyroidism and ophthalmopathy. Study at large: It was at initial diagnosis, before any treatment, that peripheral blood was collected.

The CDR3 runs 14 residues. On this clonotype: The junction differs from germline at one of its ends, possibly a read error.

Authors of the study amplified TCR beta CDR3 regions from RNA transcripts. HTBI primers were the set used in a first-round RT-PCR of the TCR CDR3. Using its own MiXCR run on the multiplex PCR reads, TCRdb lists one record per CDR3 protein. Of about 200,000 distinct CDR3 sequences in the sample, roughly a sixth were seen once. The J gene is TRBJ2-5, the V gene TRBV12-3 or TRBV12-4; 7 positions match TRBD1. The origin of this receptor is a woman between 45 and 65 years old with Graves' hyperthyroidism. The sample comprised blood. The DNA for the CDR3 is TGTGCCGGCAGTTTCTCTGGCAGGGGGAGGACCCAGTACTTC. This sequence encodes CAGSFSGRGRTQYF.